The T cell receptor beta chain described here comes from a study of human T cells and chemical hapten exposure. Study background: Small differences in pooled library volume mainly drove the variation in TCR yields per sample. Study findings and constraints: Sensitizing to DPC left TCRs with a frequency above 1 in 1000 unaltered.

CDR1 is LGHDT, CDR2 YNNKEL, per germline (reference sequence). The V end was cut by 2 bases, the J end by 6 bases, with 9 bases between. The CDR3 has 13 amino acids. Indicated time point: healthy volunteer bleed at 2 weeks. Extraction of total RNA was performed on unfractionated whole blood. In the case of this clonotype: Antigen: not known.

Individual cDNA molecules received unique molecular identifiers in the library. Per the original data handling: TCRs per sample had a median of approximately 100,000 and ranged from about 23,224 to 750,000. TCRdb recomputed calls from the RACE reads with MiXCR, one row per CDR3 protein. The V and J calls were not made by the authors but by TCRdb's processing. The profile shows around 31,000 distinct CDR3 sequences, less than 8% of them singletons. The origin of this receptor is a human donor in good health. Some clones in this sample may be carry-over from other donors' samples. J is TRBJ2-3 and V is TRBV3-1; D not certain. Sequencing was done on a sample of whole blood. The CDR3 reads CASSQRLADTQYF. The CDR3 DNA reads as TGTGCCAGCAGCCAAAGGTTGGCCGATACGCAGTATTTT.